This T cell receptor beta chain is from a study of blood T cells in healthy people across ages. A second PCR, run for roughly 7 to 11 cycles, used a sample-barcoded 5' primer plus a J-beta primer mix. TCRdb analysed the 5' RACE reads with MiXCR anew, one entry per CDR3 protein. The sample has 550,000 to 600,000 distinct CDR3 sequences; 27% are singletons. With respect to this clonotype: At one end, the junction sequence differs from germline, possibly due to a read error.

The CDR3 has 13 residues. Germline CDR1 reads SEHNR; CDR2 reads FQNEAQ (reference sequence). Researchers collected ten milliliters of peripheral blood from every single donor. The chain is built from TRBV7-9 and TRBJ1-1; a weak D match, TRBD1 (5 bases). The specimen was blood. The receptor was derived from a woman aged 65 to 85 in good health. The CDR3 DNA reads TGTGCCAGCAGCTTCCGGAGGGGCACTGTAGCTTTCTTT. Translated, it gives CASSFRRGTVAFF.